The 9 T cell receptor beta chains presented below share a single source sample, sequenced in a study of blood T cells in healthy people across ages. Primed by a sample-barcoded 5' primer and a J-beta primer mix, a second PCR proceeded for about 7 to 11 cycles. From the 5' RACE reads, TCRdb called clonotypes with MiXCR, one entry per CDR3 protein. The sample yields roughly 860,000 distinct CDR3 sequences, around 68% seen once. The specimen sequenced was blood. The receptors were sampled from a man aged 25-45 years in good health.

CDR3 in amino acids: CASSLTGNSYNEQFF. The CDR3 nucleotides read TGTGCCAGCAGCCTAACAGGAAACTCCTACAATGAGCAGTTCTTC. This chain joins TRBV7-8 and TRBJ2-1; D is possibly TRBD1 (5 bases). The CDR3 is 15 amino acids. Germline V gene sequence: CDR1 SGHVS, CDR2 FQNEAQ. Deletions cut 5 bases from V and 0 bases from J, with 11 bases between.

The CDR3 loop is CASSSPQGAGETQYF. DNA of the CDR3: TGTGCCAGCAGTTCCCCTCAGGGGGCAGGGGAGACCCAGTACTTC. The chain recombines TRBV12-3 or TRBV12-4 with TRBJ2-7, with 8 bases lining up with TRBD1. The J call may be wrong; the DNA end is better matched by TRBJ2-5. CDR3 length: 15 residues.

The chain combines TRBV20-1 with TRBJ2-3, with unresolved D. The CDR3 extends over 13 amino acids. Trimming took 0 bases from V and 6 from J, leaving 10 bases between them. CDR1 DFQATT and CDR2 SNEGSKA come from the germline V gene (reference sequence). The CDR3 sequence: CSARDPITDTQYF. The DNA for the CDR3 is TGCAGTGCTAGAGATCCCATTACGGATACGCAGTATTTT.

V usage is TRBV9 and J usage is TRBJ2-7; no reliable D call. The V gene lost 0 bases and the J gene lost 4 bases, with 14 bases spanning the gap. The CDR3 is 15 amino acids. From germline, CDR1 is SGDLS and CDR2 YYNGEE. The CDR3 DNA reads as TGTGCCAGCAGCGTAGCCTCCTCTGCCCGATACGAGCAGTACTTC. It yields the protein CASSVASSARYEQYF.

This chain links TRBV20-1 with TRBJ2-1; 9 bases fit TRBD2. The CDR3 sequence is 14 residues long. Germline V gene sequence: CDR1 DFQATT, CDR2 SNEGSKA (reference sequence). The V segment lost 3 bases and the J segment 4 bases; nucleotides outside the gene matches: 4. The CDR3 region is CSASPRGGYNEQFF. Here the CDR3 DNA reads TGCAGTGCTAGTCCGCGGGGGGGATACAATGAGCAGTTCTTC.

The chain carries TRBV5-5 and TRBJ2-7, with D possibly matching TRBD1 (5 bases). Trimming removed 1 base from V and 0 bases from J, with 11 bases in between. Germline CDR1 reads SGHKS; CDR2 reads YYEKEE (reference sequence). The CDR3 loop spans 15 amino acids. The DNA for the CDR3 is TGTGCCAGCAGCTTGTTTTCGACAGCCTCCTACGAGCAGTACTTC. Translation: CASSLFSTASYEQYF.

This chain links TRBV27 with TRBJ2-1, with 8 bases that match TRBD2. Germline V gene sequence: CDR1 MNHEY, CDR2 SMNVEV (reference sequence). V dropped 3 bases and J dropped 10; count of bases not matched to a gene: 8. The CDR3 spans 14 residues. The CDR3 is CASSFVAGGPEQFF. DNA for the CDR3: TGTGCCAGCAGTTTTGTGGCGGGGGGCCCAGAGCAGTTCTTC.

The V gene is TRBV29-1, the J gene TRBJ1-2; perhaps TRBD1 as D (5 bases). CDR1 and CDR2 from the germline V gene are SQVTM and ANQGSEA. The V gene lost 6 bases and the J gene lost 3 bases, with 11 bases spanning the gap. This CDR3 comprises 12 residues. This CDR3 reads CSVRRGYYGYTF. CDR3 coding DNA: TGCAGCGTCAGGAGGGGCTACTATGGCTACACCTTC.

This clonotype came up a few times. The chain joins TRBV20-1 to TRBJ1-2; 12 nucleotides line up with TRBD1. The CDR3 covers 14 residues. The germline V gene has CDR1 DFQATT and CDR2 SNEGSKA (reference sequence). The trim removed 5 bases at V and 7 bases at J, leaving 8 bases unmatched. Here the CDR3 reads CSASQGDRGLGYTF. For the CDR3, the DNA is TGCAGTGCTTCCCAAGGGGACAGGGGGCTTGGCTACACCTTC.